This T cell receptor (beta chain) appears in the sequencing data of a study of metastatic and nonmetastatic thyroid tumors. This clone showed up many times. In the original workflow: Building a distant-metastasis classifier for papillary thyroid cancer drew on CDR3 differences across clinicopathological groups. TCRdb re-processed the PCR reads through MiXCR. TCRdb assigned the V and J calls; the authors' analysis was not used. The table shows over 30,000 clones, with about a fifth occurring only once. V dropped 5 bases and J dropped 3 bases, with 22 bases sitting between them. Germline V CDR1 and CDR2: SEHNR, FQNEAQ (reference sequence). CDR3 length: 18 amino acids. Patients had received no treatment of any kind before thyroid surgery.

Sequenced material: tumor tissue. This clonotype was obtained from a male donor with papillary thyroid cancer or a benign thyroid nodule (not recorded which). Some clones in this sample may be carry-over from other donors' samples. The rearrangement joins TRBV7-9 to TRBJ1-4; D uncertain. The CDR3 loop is CASSPLDGVSAANEKLFF. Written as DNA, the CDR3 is TGTGCCAGCAGCCCCCTAGACGGGGTTTCCGCGGCTAATGAAAAACTGTTTTTT.